The 18 T cell receptor beta chains listed next were all sequenced from one sample in a study of OX40 agonist ivuxolimab in advanced cancers. Assay: immunoSEQ multiplex PCR; the TCRdb copy retains only in-frame clones and omits some. The data contain 85,000 to 130,000 clones, 90% of them singletons. Sequencing was performed on CD4+ or CD8+ T cells sorted from blood, taken in a trial of the OX40 agonist ivuxolimab. The receptor set was obtained from an adult with an advanced solid tumor such as melanoma, head and neck, liver or kidney cancer.

V is TRBV7-8 and J is TRBJ1-2; D is undetermined. There are 14 residues in the CDR3. V lost 2 bases to trimming and J lost 3 bases, with 10 bases between them. Per germline, CDR1 SGHVS and CDR2 FQNEAQ. The CDR3 sequence is CASSLQVKDYGYTF. CDR3 sequence (DNA): TGTGCCAGCAGCTTACAGGTTAAGGACTATGGCTACACCTTC.

This chain links TRBV28 with TRBJ2-7; D is possibly TRBD2 (7 bases). This CDR3 has 15 residues. V lost 6 bases and J lost 5, with 20 bases in between. In germline, CDR1 is MDHEN, CDR2 SYDVKM. The CDR3: CASSPRGGSGDEQYF. CDR3 nucleotide sequence: TGTGCCAGCAGCCCGAGGGGGGGCTCGGGCGACGAGCAGTACTTC.

V usage is TRBV2 and J usage is TRBJ2-3; TRBD2 matches at 8 bases. The CDR3 covers 15 residues. Germline-derived CDR1 and CDR2 are SNHLY and FYNNEI. The J segment lost 4 bases and the V segment lost 6 bases, leaving 9 bases of the junction unmatched. Written as DNA, the CDR3 is TGTGCCAGCAGAGTGCAGCGGGGGTGGGCAGATACGCAGTATTTT. It yields the protein CASRVQRGWADTQYF.

This clone has a single count. The chain uses TRBV28 and TRBJ2-5; tentative D call: TRBD2 (6 bases). Germline values: CDR1 MDHEN, CDR2 SYDVKM. This CDR3 has 13 amino acids. V lost 8 bases and J 5 bases, leaving 15 bases between the germline ends. CDR3 sequence reads: CASGGARRETQYF. CDR3 sequence (DNA): TGTGCCAGCGGCGGGGCTCGGAGGGAGACCCAGTACTTC.

CDR3 in DNA: TGTGCCAGCTCCCGGACTAGCGGGAGGCCCACAGATACGCAGTATTTT. It encodes CASSRTSGRPTDTQYF. The rearrangement joins TRBV18 to TRBJ2-3; 14 nucleotides agree with TRBD2. Germline V gene sequence: CDR1 KGHSH, CDR2 LQKENI. Trimming at V came to 6 bases and at J to 2 bases, leaving 4 bases not matched to a gene. The CDR3 length is 16 residues.

There are a few counts of this clone. This rearrangement joins TRBV5-1 to TRBJ2-1, with TRBD2 identical over 12 bases. This CDR3 contains 14 residues. Germline values: CDR1 SGHRS, CDR2 YFSETQ. Trimming at V came to 3 bases and at J to 9 bases, leaving 4 bases not matched to a gene. In DNA, the CDR3 is TGCGCCAGCAGCTCTAGCGGGAGGGCCGGTGAGCAGTTCTTC. It yields the protein CASSSSGRAGEQFF.

The V call is TRBV4-1, the J call TRBJ2-7; TRBD1 aligns across 9 bases. Germline trimming cut 0 bases from V and 2 bases from J; bases unmatched to any gene: 2. Germline V gives CDR1 MGHRA, CDR2 YSYEKL. The CDR3 loop spans 15 amino acids. The DNA for the CDR3 is TGCGCCAGCAGCCAAGAGACAGGGGGAACCTACGAGCAGTACTTC. Translating it yields CASSQETGGTYEQYF.

This clone has more than one count but fewer than ten. This chain joins TRBV10-3 and TRBJ1-5; D call uncertain. The CDR3 covers 13 residues. Germline lookup yields CDR1 ENHRY and CDR2 SYGVKD. V was clipped by 2 bases and J by 7 bases, with 9 bases between them. In DNA form, the CDR3 reads TGTGCCATCAGTGAGATCGATCTCCAGCCCCAGCATTTT. The encoded protein is CAISEIDLQPQHF.

The chain joins TRBV4-3 to TRBJ1-4; D gene ambiguous. CDR3 length: 12 residues. Germline loops: CDR1 LGHNA, CDR2 YSLEER. V gave up 2 bases and J gave up 5 bases, with 3 bases separating them. The CDR3 DNA follows: TGCGCCAGCAGCCAAATGAATGAAAAACTGTTTTTT. Encoded protein: CASSQMNEKLFF.

This chain connects TRBV16 to TRBJ2-2, with a weak D call TRBD2 (5 bases). This CDR3 has 15 residues. Germline V CDR1 and CDR2: KGHSY, FQNENV. Trimming took off 2 bases at V and 1 base at J, with 8 bases between the two ends. CDR3 in DNA: TGTGCCAGCAGCCAAGTGGGAGTGAACACCGGGGAGCTGTTTTTT. Its protein product is CASSQVGVNTGELFF.

V is TRBV5-4 and J is TRBJ1-2; TRBD1 aligns across 7 bases. V shed 0 bases, J shed 4 bases, and the junction held 6 bases outside the gene matches. CDR3 length: 15 amino acids. In germline, CDR1 is SGHNT, CDR2 YYREEE (reference sequence). The CDR3 nucleotides are TGTGCCAGCAGCTTGGGGCCGGGACAGAGCTATGGCTACACCTTC. As protein: CASSLGPGQSYGYTF. The whole variable domain, filled in from reference TRBV5-4 and TRBJ1-2, reads ETGVTQSPTHLIKTRGQQVTLRCSSQSGHNTVSWYQQALGQGPQFIFQYYREEENGRGNFPPRFSGLQFPNYSSELNVNALELDDSALYLCASSLGPGQSYGYTFGSGTRLTVV.

The CDR3 sequence: CASSSLKLARYQETQYF. CDR3 DNA: TGTGCCAGCAGCTCACTCAAACTAGCGAGGTACCAAGAGACCCAGTACTTC. This chain connects TRBV11-2 to TRBJ2-5; 7 positions agree with TRBD2. There are 17 residues in the CDR3. Trimming at V came to 4 bases and at J to 0 bases, leaving 11 bases not matched to a gene. CDR1 and CDR2 (germline): SGHAT, FQNNGV.

This clone was picked up one time. CDR3 in amino acids: CASSPNQRGNEKLFF. The DNA for the CDR3 is TGTGCCAGCTCACCAAACCAACGGGGTAATGAAAAACTGTTTTTT. V and J are TRBV18 and TRBJ1-4; D gene ambiguous. The CDR3 loop spans 15 amino acids. CDR1 and CDR2 (germline): KGHSH, LQKENI. Deletions cut 2 bases from V and 4 bases from J, with 11 bases between.

The genes are TRBV30 and TRBJ2-3; 7 bases fit TRBD1. CDR1 is GTSNPN and CDR2 is SVGIG in the germline V gene (reference sequence). The CDR3 covers 13 residues. V was pared by 3 bases and J by 4 bases, with 4 bases of the junction left unmatched. The CDR3 DNA follows: TGTGCCTGGAGAACAGGGGCATCAGATACGCAGTATTTT. It encodes CAWRTGASDTQYF.

This sequence joins TRBV29-1 and TRBJ1-1; a possible D gene is TRBD1 (5 bases). V shed 4 bases and J shed 0 bases, with 12 bases lying between them. The CDR3 sequence is 14 residues long. From germline, CDR1 is SQVTM and CDR2 ANQGSEA. DNA of the CDR3: TGCAGCGTTGTCGAAGGGACCATGAACACTGAAGCTTTCTTT. Its translation is CSVVEGTMNTEAFF. The full variable domain, rest sourced from reference TRBV29-1 and TRBJ1-1, is SAVISQKPSRDICQRGTSLTIQCQVDSQVTMMFWYRQQPGQSLTLIATANQGSEATYESGFVIDKFPISRPNLTFSTLTVSNMSPEDSSIYLCSVVEGTMNTEAFFGQGTRLTVV.

The rearrangement joins TRBV30 to TRBJ2-5, with D perhaps assigned TRBD1 or TRBD2 (5 bases each). This CDR3 spans 14 amino acids. Germline V gene sequence: CDR1 GTSNPN, CDR2 SVGIG (reference sequence). The germline V and J ends were trimmed by 0 bases and 4 bases, with 12 bases remaining between them. The CDR3 region has the DNA TGTGCCTGGAGTGTAGGTACGGGGCGAGAGACCCAGTACTTC. Its translation is CAWSVGTGRETQYF.

The CDR3 DNA reads TGCGCCAGCAGTCAATCCCTGGACAGGGTGAGGCTTCGGTCTTACGAGCAGTACTTC. This codes for CASSQSLDRVRLRSYEQYF. V gene TRBV23-1 combines with J gene TRBJ2-7; 8 nucleotides align to TRBD1. TRBV23-1 qualifies as an ORF whose function is uncertain. The CDR3 loop spans 19 amino acids. V shed 0 bases and J 4 bases; nucleotides not matched to a gene: 17.

J is TRBJ2-7 and V is TRBV18, with 10 bases aligning to TRBD2. Unmatched junction bases numbered 1, after V lost 0 bases and J lost 2 bases. The CDR3 length is 15 residues. Germline CDR1 reads KGHSH; CDR2 reads LQKENI. Here the CDR3 reads CASSPPLAGAYEQYF. The DNA for the CDR3 is TGTGCCAGCTCACCACCCCTAGCGGGAGCCTACGAGCAGTACTTC.